The 8 T cell receptor beta chains listed next were all sequenced from one sample in a study of beta chain features in type 1 diabetes. Expressed TCRB transcripts were sequenced because the entire RNA isolate underwent reverse transcription. Repertoires were generated with immunoSEQ multiplex PCR, while TCRdb's copy carries only in-frame clones and drops some. This sample has 200,000 to 250,000 clones, with under 70% found just once. The sample was naive CD4+ T cells from blood. All receptors derive from a young man in good health.

The genes are TRBV4-1 and TRBJ2-5; tentatively, D is TRBD1 (5 bases). The ends were cut back, 2 bases at V and 2 bases at J, with 12 bases in the middle. This CDR3 contains 15 residues. CDR1 is MGHRA, CDR2 YSYEKL, per germline. The CDR3 nucleotides are TGCGCCAGCAGCCAACCCCGGACACCTCAAGAGACCCAGTACTTC. Protein product: CASSQPRTPQETQYF.

The genes are TRBV9 and TRBJ2-6; D gene ambiguous. The germline V and J ends were trimmed by 4 bases and 5 bases, with 13 bases remaining between them. This CDR3 has 15 amino acids. The germline CDR1 and CDR2 sequences are SGDLS and YYNGEE. CDR3 nucleotides: TGTGCCAGCAGCCGAGACCAGTTGTGGGCCAACGTCCTGACTTTC. This codes for CASSRDQLWANVLTF.

This clone was observed a handful of times. This chain joins TRBV9 and TRBJ1-2, with D possibly matching TRBD1 (5 bases). The V gene's germline CDR1 is SGDLS and CDR2 YYNGEE. This CDR3 contains 15 residues. The V end was cut by 4 bases, the J end by 5 bases, with 18 bases between. CDR3 residues: CASSPQEGKGYGYTF. The CDR3, as DNA: TGTGCCAGCAGCCCTCAGGAGGGGAAGGGGTATGGCTACACCTTC. The full variable domain, completed using reference TRBV9 and TRBJ1-2, is DSGVTQTPKHLITATGQRVTLRCSPRSGDLSVYWYQQSLDQGLQFLIQYYNGEERAKGNILERFSAQQFPDLHSELNLSSLELGDSALYFCASSPQEGKGYGYTFGSGTRLTVV.

The chain joins TRBV29-1 to TRBJ2-1; possibly TRBD1 for D (5 bases). The CDR3 is 12 amino acids. Per germline, CDR1 SQVTM and CDR2 ANQGSEA. V lost 4 bases to trimming and J lost 4 bases, with 8 bases between them. For the CDR3, the DNA is TGCAGCGTTGGGGGCTATTACAATGAGCAGTTCTTC. Translated, it gives CSVGGYYNEQFF.

This sequence joins TRBV9 and TRBJ2-1, with 11 bases fitting TRBD2. The J segment lost 8 bases and the V segment lost 0 bases, leaving 4 bases of the junction unmatched. Germline V CDR1 and CDR2: SGDLS, YYNGEE. The CDR3 extends over 15 amino acids. The CDR3 is CASSVVAGGFDEQFF. The CDR3 region has the DNA TGTGCCAGCAGCGTAGTAGCGGGAGGGTTCGATGAGCAGTTCTTC.

This chain uses TRBV4-2 with TRBJ2-1; a weak D match, TRBD2 (6 bases). V lost 0 bases, J lost 6 bases, and 15 bases lay in between. The CDR3 covers 16 residues. Germline loops: CDR1 LGHNA, CDR2 YNFKEQ. The CDR3 DNA sequence: TGTGCCAGCAGCCAAGATATAGGCGGAGGGGTCAATGAGCAGTTCTTC. It encodes CASSQDIGGGVNEQFF.

The chain employs TRBV29-1 and TRBJ2-2, with 11 nucleotides matching TRBD1. Germline CDR1 is SQVTM and CDR2 is ANQGSEA. V dropped 6 bases and J dropped 2; count of bases not matched to a gene: 8. There are 16 residues in the CDR3. The DNA of the CDR3 is TGCAGCGTCCTCCGGACAGGGGGCGCCAACACCGGGGAGCTGTTTTTT. It specifies CSVLRTGGANTGELFF.

In DNA form, the CDR3 reads TGTGCCAGCATGCTAACAGGCGCCTACAATGAGCAGTTCTTC. It specifies CASMLTGAYNEQFF. The chain recombines TRBV7-2 with TRBJ2-1; D might be TRBD1 (5 bases). V lost 7 bases, J lost 2 bases, and 12 bases lay in between. Germline V gene lookup returns CDR1 SGHTA and CDR2 FQGNSA. This CDR3 has 14 residues.